A selection of T cell receptor beta chains follows, all from one sample in a study of blood T cell repertoires in COVID-19. TCRdb's copy holds only in-frame clones and misses some; the assay was immunoSEQ multiplex PCR. In the table there are 53,000 or so clones, about three quarters of which are singletons. What was sequenced was peripheral blood. Receptors were obtained from a man in his fifties or sixties with active or convalescent COVID-19. Both conserved end residues are part of each CDR3. The D gene is left open where the match is weak. The size field is filled for only some rows; it gives once, few, many or a size class.

>NA|TRBV7-8|TRBJ2-7|NA
TGTGCCAGCAGCTTAGCCAGACTCTCCTACGAGCAGTACTTC
CASSLARLSYEQYF
>NA|TRBV10-2|TRBJ2-7|TRBD2
TGCGCCAGCAGTGATAGCGGGTCGGGCTACGAGCAGTACTTC
CASSDSGSGYEQYF
>NA|TRBV7-3|TRBJ2-5|NA
TGTGCCAGCAGCTCCGTCGGGGGACAAGAGACCCAGTACTTC
CASSSVGGQETQYF
>NA|TRBV10-3|TRBJ1-2|NA
TGTGCCATCAGTGAGTCAACAGGGTTCGGCTACACCTTC
CAISESTGFGYTF
>few|TRBV10-3|TRBJ1-2|TRBD1
TGTGCCAACTCAGACAGGGACGATGGCTACACCTTC
CANSDRDDGYTF
>NA|TRBV5-5|TRBJ2-5|NA
TGTGCCAGCAGCGAGACTGAAATACGGGTCCAAGAGACCCAGTACTTC
CASSETEIRVQETQYF
>NA|TRBV2|TRBJ1-5|NA
TGTGCCAGCAGGTATACTGGAGATCAGCCCCAGCATTTT
CASRYTGDQPQHF
>NA|TRBV5-1|TRBJ1-4|NA
TGCGCCAGCAGCAGCGGGGGAGGAACTAATGAAAAACTGTTTTTT
CASSSGGGTNEKLFF
>many|TRBV30|TRBJ2-7|NA
TGTGCCTGGAGTGTAACTAGCAGGAACGAGCAGTACTTC
CAWSVTSRNEQYF
>NA|TRBV5-6|TRBJ2-3|NA
TGTGCCAGCAGCTTCGGGGTTTTGACAGATACGCAGTATTTT
CASSFGVLTDTQYF
>NA|TRBV7-8|TRBJ2-7|TRBD1
TGTGCCAGCAGCCCTCGACCAGGGGGCGCGGTAGGGGAGCAGTACTTC
CASSPRPGGAVGEQYF
>NA|TRBV16|TRBJ2-1|TRBD2
TGTGCCAGCAGTCACGGGGGGTCCTACAATGAGCAGTTCTTC
CASSHGGSYNEQFF
>NA|TRBV10-3|TRBJ2-5|TRBD1
TGTGCCATCAGTGGACAGGGGGCGCAGACCCAGTACTTC
CAISGQGAQTQYF
>few|TRBV19|TRBJ2-3|NA
TGTGCCAGTAGTATGGATGGGGGACTCTCTATGAAAGCTACAGATACGCAGTATTTT
CASSMDGGLSMKATDTQYF
>NA|TRBV20-1|TRBJ1-2|TRBD1
TGCAGTGCTAGTTGGGGACAGGGACTAGGAAACACCTTC
CSASWGQGLGNTF
>NA|TRBV7-9|TRBJ2-7|TRBD2
TGTGCCAGCAGCTTAGGGACTAGATCCCCCCTCGAGCAGTACTTC
CASSLGTRSPLEQYF
>NA|TRBV6-5|TRBJ1-2|NA
TGTGCCGCCTTCGAAACAGGGAACTATGGCTACACCTTC
CAAFETGNYGYTF
>NA|TRBV30|TRBJ1-5|NA
TGTGCCTGGAGTGTCCGGGGGGCCTTCAATCAGCCCCAGCATTTT
CAWSVRGAFNQPQHF
>once|TRBV29-1|TRBJ2-3|NA
TGCAGCGTTCCGACTAGTGTTGGCACAGATACGCAGTATTTT
CSVPTSVGTDTQYF
>NA|TRBV7-8|TRBJ1-5|NA
TGTGCCAGCAGCTTAGGGGCAGGCAATCAGCCCCAGCATTTT
CASSLGAGNQPQHF
>NA|TRBV11-2|TRBJ2-2|TRBD1
TGTGCCAGCAGCCGGACAGGGAACGGGGAGCTGTTTTTT
CASSRTGNGELFF
>few|TRBV10-3|TRBJ1-3|TRBD1
TGTGCCATCAGTGGGGACAGGGGGGGAACCTCTGGAAACACCATATATTTT
CAISGDRGGTSGNTIYF
>NA|TRBV29-1|TRBJ1-5|TRBD1
TGCAGCGTTTCCCGAGGAGGGGGCGATCAGCCCCAGCATTTT
CSVSRGGGDQPQHF
>NA|TRBV18|TRBJ2-3|TRBD2
TGTGCCAGCTCACCTATAGCGGGAGGCACAGATACGCAGTATTTT
CASSPIAGGTDTQYF
>NA|TRBV5-1|TRBJ2-7|TRBD1
TGCGCCAGCAGCCCAACCGGGACAGCGACCTACGAGCAGTACTTC
CASSPTGTATYEQYF
>NA|TRBV5-1|TRBJ1-1|NA
TGCGCCAGCAGCTTGGGTAGAGGCAGTGGTGGCACTGAAGCTTTCTTT
CASSLGRGSGGTEAFF
>NA|TRBV12-3/TRBV12-4|TRBJ2-1|NA
TGTGCCAGCAGTTCCGGACTCTACAATGAGCAGTTCTTC
CASSSGLYNEQFF
>NA|TRBV10-1|TRBJ1-4|NA
TGCGCCAGCTCGTCGACACCAGGGGAGAATGAAAAACTGTTTTTT
CASSSTPGENEKLFF
>NA|TRBV11-1|TRBJ1-2|NA
TGTGCCAGCAGCCGTACTAACTATGGCTACACCTTC
CASSRTNYGYTF
>NA|TRBV5-4|TRBJ2-5|NA
TGTGCCAGCAGTGGGACACGTCAAGAGACCCAGTACTTC
CASSGTRQETQYF
>NA|TRBV5-4|TRBJ2-5|TRBD2
TGTGCCAGCAGCTTTGGTGGGGGGGAAGGGGAGACCCAGTACTTC
CASSFGGGEGETQYF
>NA|TRBV7-6|TRBJ2-2|TRBD1
TGTGCCAGCAGCTACGGACAGGCCACCGGGGAGCTGTTTTTT
CASSYGQATGELFF
>NA|TRBV19|TRBJ2-3|NA
TGTGCCAGTAGTATAGATGGGGGCAGGGGTGTCACAGATACGCAGTATTTT
CASSIDGGRGVTDTQYF
>few|TRBV7-8|TRBJ2-7|NA
TGTGCCAGCAGCCCTTCGAGTCACCTGCAGTACTTC
CASSPSSHLQYF
>NA|TRBV9|TRBJ2-1|NA
TGTGCCAGCAGCATACAGGCAAACTACAATGAGCAGTTCTTC
CASSIQANYNEQFF
>NA|TRBV7-2|TRBJ1-4|NA
TGTGCCAGCAGTTCGCAGACAGGATATAATGAAAAACTGTTTTTT
CASSSQTGYNEKLFF
>NA|TRBV5-4|TRBJ1-1|TRBD1
TGTGCCAGCAGCTCCAGGGGGCAGGGAACTGAAGCTTTCTTT
CASSSRGQGTEAFF
>NA|TRBV12-3/TRBV12-4|TRBJ1-2|NA
TGTGCCAGCAGTTTATCAGGCTCTGGCTACACCTTC
CASSLSGSGYTF
>NA|TRBV27|TRBJ2-5|NA
TGTGCCAGCAGTTCAGCAACAGGGAGCGCACAAGAGACCCAGTACTTC
CASSSATGSAQETQYF
>few|TRBV5-1|TRBJ1-5|NA
TGCGCCAGCAGCTTGGGGTCAGGCTATCAGCCCCAGCATTTT
CASSLGSGYQPQHF